This T cell receptor beta chain was found in a study of shared clonotypes between healthy human individuals. The overall study: CD4 naive and CD4 memory each took three plates per donor, while CD8 naive took two and CD8 memory one.

Findings of the study overall: The sole specimen, blood, was sampled, and tissue repertoires likely differ.

A note on this clone: The antigen is undetermined.

The CDR3 is 13 amino acids. The germline gives CDR1 MRHNA, CDR2 SNTAGT. Trimming removed 6 bases at V and 5 bases at J, with 13 bases between. In the naive CD8 group, cells lacked CD45RO and were positively selected for CCR7, so terminally differentiated effector memory CD45RA+ cells were left out. Each subset's genomic DNA was split evenly across several immunoSEQ plates. Original processing methods: There were no quality scores in the junction-only immunoSEQ sequences, so filtering differed. TCRdb keeps only in-frame clones here, not all; method: immunoSEQ multiplex PCR. For V, J and clone size, that table is used; D and trimming come from the DNA. The table lists about 680,000 clones, roughly 94% of them singletons.

This TCR was sampled from a young man in good health. The sample taken for sequencing was naive CD8+ T cells sorted from blood. The gene calls are TRBV6-4 and TRBJ1-1; D is perhaps TRBD1 (6 bases). The chain's CDR3 is CASSEGGSTEAFF. In DNA, the CDR3 is TGTGCCAGCAGCGAAGGGGGGAGTACTGAAGCTTTCTTT.